This T cell receptor (beta chain) derives from a study of T cells in Graves' hyperthyroidism and ophthalmopathy. Study findings and constraints: Blood also contained most expanded thyroid clonotypes above 0.001. Stable hyperthyroidism and ophthalmopathy were separated using 13 V-J signatures.

What was amplified from RNA transcripts were TCR beta CDR3 regions. HTBI primers were the set used in a first-round RT-PCR of the TCR CDR3. One entry per CDR3 protein results from TCRdb running MiXCR on the multiplex PCR reads. Here the sample spans around 760,000 distinct CDR3 sequences, 35% being singletons. CDR1 and CDR2 from the germline V gene are WNHNN and SYGVQD (reference sequence). The V and J ends lost 8 bases and 4 bases, in that order; junction bases with no gene match: 5. The CDR3 consists of 14 residues. This clonotype was seen ten or more times. Its matching antigen is unknown. Each patient was aged 18 to 65 and had newly diagnosed hyperthyroidism of under 2 months' duration. Lactation, pregnancy, other autoimmune disease or uncontrolled infection led to exclusion of patients.

The V and J genes are TRBV10-1 and TRBJ1-5, with 10 nucleotides matching TRBD1. Sequencing used blood. The clonotype originates from a woman between 40 and 50 years old with Graves' hyperthyroidism. CDR3: CASAGTGDNQPQHF. The CDR3, as DNA: TGCGCCAGCGCCGGGACAGGGGATAATCAGCCCCAGCATTTT.